A single sample gave rise to the 25 T cell receptor beta chains below, sequenced in a study of OX40 agonist ivuxolimab in advanced cancers. The assay was immunoSEQ multiplex PCR, and TCRdb's table has in-frame clones only and misses some. This table has approximately 40,000 clones, under 90% appearing once. The sequencing here drew on CD4+ or CD8+ T cells sorted from blood, taken in a trial of the OX40 agonist ivuxolimab. These receptors originate from an adult with an advanced solid tumor such as melanoma, head and neck, liver or kidney cancer.

This chain links TRBV19 with TRBJ1-2; 10 nucleotides match TRBD1. This CDR3 is built from 17 residues. Germline CDR1 is LNHDA and CDR2 is SQIVND (reference sequence). J was trimmed by 1 base and V by 3 bases; bases with no gene match: 8. The CDR3 is CASSILLGTGDNYGYTF. The CDR3 DNA reads TGTGCCAGTAGTATCCTCTTGGGGACAGGGGATAACTATGGCTACACCTTC.

The J gene is TRBJ2-1, the V gene TRBV18; D ambiguous. The CDR3 contains 15 residues. V gave up 2 bases and J gave up 15 bases, with 23 bases separating them. Germline lookup yields CDR1 KGHSH and CDR2 LQKENI. The CDR3: CASSPGPTLGPTLFF. CDR3 DNA: TGTGCCAGCTCACCAGGCCCCACTTTAGGTCCTACCCTGTTCTTC.

This clone showed up just once. CDR3 bases: TGTGCCAGTAGTATACAGGGGGCGGCTACTGAAGCTTTCTTT. This sequence encodes CASSIQGAATEAFF. The J gene is TRBJ1-1, the V gene TRBV19; 8 nucleotides align to TRBD1. V lost 2 bases, J lost 5 bases, and 4 bases stayed unmatched. Germline V gives CDR1 LNHDA, CDR2 SQIVND (reference sequence). The CDR3 totals 14 residues.

The rearrangement uses TRBV7-9 and TRBJ2-3; D call uncertain. Germline V gene lookup returns CDR1 SEHNR and CDR2 FQNEAQ (reference sequence). Trimming took off 5 bases at V and 3 bases at J, with 3 bases between the two ends. The CDR3 sequence is 11 residues long. CDR3 sequence reads: CASSLTDTQYF. CDR3 bases: TGTGCCAGCAGCCTAACAGATACGCAGTATTTT.

The gene calls are TRBV28 and TRBJ2-7; no clear D. The CDR3 sequence is 13 residues long. The germline V gene has CDR1 MDHEN and CDR2 SYDVKM. V lost 2 bases, J lost 3 bases, and 8 bases lay in between. The CDR3 coding sequence is TGTGCCAGCAGTTTACGTGAACGCTACGAGCAGTACTTC. Amino acid sequence: CASSLRERYEQYF.

This clone was seen a few times. This rearrangement joins TRBV18 to TRBJ2-7; 7 bases are shared with TRBD2. Trimming cost V 4 bases and J 4 bases; bases outside gene matches: 10. Per the germline V gene, CDR1 is KGHSH and CDR2 is LQKENI. There are 15 residues in the CDR3. DNA for the CDR3: TGTGCCAGCTCACTCACGGCGGGAGCGGCTTACGAGCAGTACTTC. Its translation: CASSLTAGAAYEQYF.

This sequence joins TRBV10-3 and TRBJ2-7; D tentatively reads TRBD1 or TRBD2 (5 bases each). This CDR3 is 18 amino acids long. Germline V gene data show CDR1 as ENHRY and CDR2 as SYGVKD. Trimming removed 3 bases from V and 0 bases from J, with 21 bases in between. The CDR3 DNA sequence: TGTGCCATCAGTGAAACCGGGACCGGGCTAAGAAACTCCTACGAGCAGTACTTC. This codes for CAISETGTGLRNSYEQYF.

The gene calls are TRBV9 and TRBJ2-5, with 14 positions matching TRBD2. The CDR3 is made up of 16 amino acids. Germline V gene data show CDR1 as SGDLS and CDR2 as YYNGEE. The V segment lost 4 bases and the J segment 5 bases; nucleotides outside the gene matches: 7. The chain's CDR3 is CASSPGLAGGWETQYF. The CDR3 DNA is TGTGCCAGCAGCCCAGGACTAGCGGGAGGATGGGAGACCCAGTACTTC.

The chain combines TRBV10-3 with TRBJ1-1; 7 nucleotides line up with TRBD1. With 7 bases clipped from V and 4 bases from J, the junction kept 6 bases outside the gene matches. Germline loops: CDR1 ENHRY, CDR2 SYGVKD. The CDR3 length is 13 residues. The CDR3 loop reads CAITGQSGTEAFF. The DNA of the CDR3 is TGTGCCATCACGGGACAGTCCGGCACTGAAGCTTTCTTT.

V and J are TRBV9 and TRBJ2-7; 7 nucleotides agree with TRBD1. Germline V lookup: CDR1 SGDLS, CDR2 YYNGEE. The CDR3 is 15 residues long. V trimming: 0 bases; J trimming: 5 bases; junction bases outside the gene matches: 8. DNA of the CDR3: TGTGCCAGCAGCGTAGTACGACAGGGCCGGGACGAGCAGTACTTC. It encodes CASSVVRQGRDEQYF.

The J gene is TRBJ2-3, the V gene TRBV18, with 10 bases that match TRBD2. Per the germline V gene, CDR1 is KGHSH and CDR2 is LQKENI. There are 16 residues in the CDR3. Trimming at V came to 6 bases and at J to 6 bases, leaving 12 bases not matched to a gene. The CDR3 nucleotides read TGTGCCAGCTCCCTTCGATATCTAGCGGGAGAGGATACGCAGTATTTT. Residues: CASSLRYLAGEDTQYF.

The genes are TRBV29-1 and TRBJ2-7, with 9 nucleotides matching TRBD2. The CDR3 has 13 amino acids. Germline V gene data show CDR1 as SQVTM and CDR2 as ANQGSEA. Trimming took 6 bases from V and 4 from J; bases not matched to a gene: 7. CDR3 amino acids: CSVTGTSFYEQYF. The CDR3 coding sequence is TGCAGCGTGACCGGGACTAGCTTTTACGAGCAGTACTTC.

This chain connects TRBV11-1 to TRBJ1-5; unclear D gene. Trimming cost V 6 bases and J 4 bases, with 10 bases left between them. The germline gives CDR1 SGHAT, CDR2 FQDESV (reference sequence). CDR3 length: 13 amino acids. The CDR3 loop reads CASRAGGNQPQHF. In nucleotides, the CDR3 is TGTGCCAGCAGGGCAGGCGGTAATCAGCCCCAGCATTTT.

The genes are TRBV5-1 and TRBJ2-2; D not certain. Germline CDR1 reads SGHRS; CDR2 reads YFSETQ. The CDR3 length is 15 residues. V lost 0 bases, J lost 6 bases, and 12 bases lay in between. This CDR3 is CASSLAYGRPGELFF. CDR3 nucleotide sequence: TGCGCCAGCAGCTTGGCCTATGGTAGGCCCGGGGAGCTGTTTTTT. Variable domain in full (rest from reference TRBV5-1 and TRBJ2-2): KAGVTQTPRYLIKTRGQQVTLSCSPISGHRSVSWYQQTPGQGLQFLFEYFSETQRNKGNFPGRFSGRQFSNSRSEMNVSTLELGDSALYLCASSLAYGRPGELFFGEGSRLTVL.

This chain joins TRBV28 and TRBJ1-1; TRBD1 matches 7 bases. There are 13 residues in the CDR3. V was clipped by 6 bases and J by 6 bases; unmatched bases: 7. The germline gives CDR1 MDHEN, CDR2 SYDVKM. CDR3 in amino acids: CASSRQGVSEAFF. CDR3 nucleotides: TGTGCCAGCAGCCGACAGGGAGTCTCTGAAGCTTTCTTT.

The V call is TRBV11-3, the J call TRBJ2-1; maybe TRBD2 (6 bases). Trimming stripped 1 base from V and 3 bases from J, with 10 bases between. Germline CDR1 and CDR2: SGHNT and YENEEA. The CDR3 has 15 residues. The CDR3 DNA reads TGTGCCAGCAGCTTAGGGGCGGGACTCTACAATGAGCAGTTCTTC. Protein product: CASSLGAGLYNEQFF.

This chain's CDR3 is CASSLADSPGQYF. CDR3 nucleotides: TGTGCCAGCAGCTTAGCAGACAGCCCCGGGCAGTACTTC. The J gene is TRBJ2-7, the V gene TRBV7-9; TRBD1 is a possible D gene (5 bases). The V end was cut by 0 bases, the J end by 9 bases, with 12 bases between. Germline V lookup: CDR1 SEHNR, CDR2 FQNEAQ (reference sequence). This CDR3 is 13 amino acids long. The variable domain in full, with the rest retrieved from reference TRBV7-9 and TRBJ2-7, is DTGVSQNPRHKITKRGQNVTFRCDPISEHNRLYWYRQTLGQGPEFLTYFQNEAQLEKSRLLSDRFSAERPKGSFSTLEIQRTEQGDSAMYLCASSLADSPGQYFGPGTRLTVT.

The rearrangement links TRBV6-6 to TRBJ1-6, with D possibly matching TRBD1 (5 bases). V dropped 2 bases and J dropped 7 bases, with 12 bases sitting between them. This CDR3 is built from 15 residues. CDR1 MNHNY and CDR2 SVGAGI come from the germline V gene (reference sequence). The CDR3 loop is CASSYGRDSNSPLHF. In DNA form, the CDR3 reads TGTGCCAGCAGTTACGGCAGGGACTCGAATTCACCCCTCCACTTT.

Worth noting for this clone: Other nucleotide sequences from this sample produce the same CDR3. V gene TRBV9 combines with J gene TRBJ2-2; D is perhaps TRBD2 (7 bases). This CDR3 is built from 15 residues. Trimming stripped 0 bases from V and 5 bases from J, with 11 bases between. Germline V gene sequence: CDR1 SGDLS, CDR2 YYNGEE. The CDR3 here is CASSVVGGGTGELFF. CDR3 nucleotide sequence: TGTGCCAGCAGCGTAGTAGGGGGGGGTACCGGGGAGCTGTTTTTT.

The rearrangement uses TRBV7-9 and TRBJ2-5, with 12 bases that match TRBD1. Germline V gene lookup returns CDR1 SEHNR and CDR2 FQNEAQ (reference sequence). CDR3 length: 15 residues. V shed 4 bases and J 5 bases; nucleotides not matched to a gene: 5. CDR3 amino acids: CASSWGTGGAETQYF. For the CDR3, the DNA is TGTGCCAGCAGCTGGGGGACAGGGGGCGCGGAGACCCAGTACTTC.

The gene calls are TRBV30 and TRBJ2-5; D unclear. The germline CDR1 and CDR2 sequences are GTSNPN and SVGIG (reference sequence). With 4 bases removed from V and 5 bases from J, the gap between germline ends came to 11 bases. The CDR3 has 12 residues. CDR3 loop: CAWIVLGETQYF. The CDR3 DNA follows: TGTGCCTGGATTGTGTTGGGGGAGACCCAGTACTTC. The complete variable domain, with remaining parts taken from reference TRBV30 and TRBJ2-5, reads SQTIHQWPATLVQPVGSPLSLECTVEGTSNPNLYWYRQAAGRGLQLLFYSVGIGQISSEVPQNLSASRPQDRQFILSSKKLLLSDSGFYLCAWIVLGETQYFGPGTRLLVL.

The chain combines TRBV28 with TRBJ2-3; possible D gene TRBD2, 6 bases. This CDR3 contains 14 residues. The ends were cut back, 6 bases at V and 2 bases at J, with 12 bases in the middle. The germline CDR1 and CDR2 sequences are MDHEN and SYDVKM. The CDR3, as DNA: TGTGCCAGCAGGTCAGGACTACCCACAGATACGCAGTATTTT. Translating gives CASRSGLPTDTQYF.

The chain couples TRBV7-2 to TRBJ2-7; TRBD1 matches 8 bases. Germline V gives CDR1 SGHTA, CDR2 FQGNSA. The CDR3 runs 13 residues. Trimming cost V 5 bases and J 8 bases; bases outside gene matches: 8. The CDR3 coding sequence is TGTGCCAGCAGCCCAGGGGCAGGGGGCAAGCAGTACTTC. Translation gives CASSPGAGGKQYF. The entire variable domain, with the rest obtained from reference TRBV7-2 and TRBJ2-7, is as follows: GAGVSQSPSNKVTEKGKDVELRCDPISGHTALYWYRQSLGQGLEFLIYFQGNSAPDKSGLPSDRFSAERTGGSVSTLTIQRTQQEDSAVYLCASSPGAGGKQYFGPGTRLTVT.

This sequence joins TRBV2 and TRBJ2-1, with D tentatively TRBD1 (5 bases). Germline assignment: CDR1 SNHLY and CDR2 FYNNEI. This CDR3 has 14 amino acids. Trimming left V 6 bases short and J 4 bases short, with 13 bases between. In nucleotides, the CDR3 is TGTGCCAGCAGGAGGACACAGTTGTACAATGAGCAGTTCTTC. Its protein is CASRRTQLYNEQFF.

The V gene is TRBV18, the J gene TRBJ1-4, with 7 bases aligning to TRBD1. The germline CDR1 and CDR2 sequences are KGHSH and LQKENI. V shed 8 bases, J shed 4 bases, and the junction held 4 bases outside the gene matches. The CDR3 totals 13 residues. The chain's CDR3 is CASGRDSNEKLFF. The CDR3, as DNA: TGTGCCAGCGGACGGGACAGTAATGAAAAACTGTTTTTT. Filled out from reference TRBV18 and TRBJ1-4, the complete variable domain reads NAGVMQNPRHLVRRRGQEARLRCSPMKGHSHVYWYRQLPEEGLKFMVYLQKENIIDESGMPKERFSAEFPKEGPSILRIQQVVRGDSAAYFCASGRDSNEKLFFGSGTQLSVL.